These 28 T cell receptor beta chains came from one sample sequenced in a study of chemoradiotherapy in HPV16-positive cancers. The protocol was immunoSEQ multiplex PCR, while the TCRdb copy is restricted to in-frame clones and leaves out a portion. The sample lists some 12,000 clones, 70% to 80% occurring once. This specimen was acquired from a patient who underwent chemoradiotherapy. The receptors were sampled from a human donor with HPV-associated anogenital cancer.

The rearrangement joins TRBV7-2 to TRBJ2-2, with D perhaps matching TRBD1 (5 bases). This CDR3 has 16 residues. CDR1 is SGHTA, CDR2 FQGNSA, per germline. V was shortened by 5 bases and J by 0 bases, with 13 bases between the two germline ends. DNA for the CDR3: TGTGCCAGCAGCCCCAGTGGGGCGCCGAACACCGGGGAGCTGTTTTTT. Amino acid sequence: CASSPSGAPNTGELFF.

The CDR3 region has the DNA TGTGCCAGCAGTAACCCCCTTAACTATGGCTACACCTTC. Protein: CASSNPLNYGYTF. The chain carries TRBV6-5 and TRBJ1-2; the D is unclear. This CDR3 contains 13 residues. V lost 5 bases and J lost 1, with 8 bases in between. Per germline, CDR1 MNHEY and CDR2 SVGAGI.

The chain links TRBV4-2 to TRBJ2-5; 7 bases align to TRBD1. Per the germline V gene, CDR1 is LGHNA and CDR2 is YNFKEQ. This CDR3 is 13 amino acids long. V trimming: 4 bases; J trimming: 3 bases; junction bases outside the gene matches: 2. CDR3 residues: CASSPGTEETQYF. In DNA form, the CDR3 reads TGTGCCAGCAGCCCCGGGACAGAAGAGACCCAGTACTTC.

The V call is TRBV5-6, the J call TRBJ1-1; D unclear. Trimming took 2 bases from V and 1 from J, leaving 6 bases between them. Germline CDR1 and CDR2: SGHDT and YYEEEE. The CDR3 runs to 13 residues. DNA for the CDR3: TGTGCCAGCAGCTTCGATAGGAACACTGAAGCTTTCTTT. Translation gives CASSFDRNTEAFF.

A note on this clone: An end of the junction does not agree with germline; a read error may underlie this. The chain links TRBV11-2 to TRBJ2-1; D ambiguous. Germline V CDR1 and CDR2: SGHAT, FQNNGV. The CDR3 contains 13 residues. CDR3 bases: TGTGCCAGCAGCCTAGACTTGGTGGATGAGCAGTTCTTC. The encoded protein is CASSLDLVDEQFF.

The rearrangement links TRBV11-3 to TRBJ1-5; 7 bases match TRBD1. CDR1 and CDR2 (germline): SGHNT, YENEEA. The CDR3 extends over 17 amino acids. The J segment lost 7 bases and the V segment lost 1 base, leaving 13 bases of the junction unmatched. The CDR3 DNA is TGTGCCAGCAGCTTAGCCAAGCACAGGGGTAACGGCCAGCCCCAGCATTTT. Protein: CASSLAKHRGNGQPQHF.

This clone has just a few counts. The chain links TRBV2 to TRBJ2-7; no firm D call. This CDR3 spans 13 amino acids. Per germline, CDR1 SNHLY and CDR2 FYNNEI. V was trimmed by 3 bases and J by 1 base, leaving 7 bases between them. This chain's CDR3 is CASSDSPSYEQYF. In DNA, the CDR3 is TGTGCCAGCAGTGACTCTCCTTCCTACGAGCAGTACTTC.

This clone was picked up a small number of times. The V and J genes are TRBV27 and TRBJ1-1; D gene unclear. Germline assignment: CDR1 MNHEY and CDR2 SMNVEV (reference sequence). The CDR3 is made up of 14 amino acids. Trimming left V 5 bases short and J 0 bases short, with 10 bases between. The DNA of the CDR3 is TGTGCCAGCAGTCCCGCCCAGATGAACACTGAAGCTTTCTTT. This encodes CASSPAQMNTEAFF.

The V call is TRBV20-1, the J call TRBJ2-7; no firm D call. CDR1 is DFQATT, CDR2 SNEGSKA, per germline (reference sequence). This CDR3 has 11 residues. V was trimmed by 3 bases and J by 4 bases, leaving 7 bases between them. Here the CDR3 reads CSASLPYEQYF. As DNA, the CDR3 is TGCAGTGCTAGTTTGCCTTACGAGCAGTACTTC.

The genes are TRBV10-1 and TRBJ1-5; maybe TRBD1 (5 bases). The CDR3 spans 16 residues. CDR1 is WNHNN, CDR2 SYGVQD, per germline (reference sequence). The ends were cut back, 2 bases at V and 0 bases at J, with 11 bases in the middle. The CDR3 is CASSERRGDSNQPQHF. CDR3 sequence (DNA): TGCGCCAGCAGTGAGCGCCGGGGGGATAGCAATCAGCCCCAGCATTTT.

The gene calls are TRBV28 and TRBJ1-2; 7 nucleotides agree with TRBD1. Germline values: CDR1 MDHEN, CDR2 SYDVKM. Germline trimming cut 4 bases from V and 0 bases from J; bases unmatched to any gene: 8. The CDR3 is 16 amino acids. The CDR3 DNA reads TGTGCCAGCAGTTATTTCGGGACAGCCACTAACTATGGCTACACCTTC. Protein sequence: CASSYFGTATNYGYTF.

This clone was counted a few times. The chain has TRBV19 and TRBJ2-1; 10 positions match TRBD2. The CDR3 totals 17 residues. Germline V gives CDR1 LNHDA, CDR2 SQIVND (reference sequence). Trimming at V came to 3 bases and at J to 4 bases, leaving 9 bases not matched to a gene. The CDR3 loop reads CASSMRLTSGFYNEQFF. CDR3 nucleotides: TGTGCCAGTAGTATGCGGCTGACTAGCGGGTTTTACAATGAGCAGTTCTTC.

For the CDR3, the DNA is TGTGCCAGCAGTTTTCCACAGGGAAGGAACGAGCAGTACTTC. Protein sequence: CASSFPQGRNEQYF. This sequence joins TRBV28 and TRBJ2-7; weak D call: TRBD1 (6 bases). Per the germline V gene, CDR1 is MDHEN and CDR2 is SYDVKM. V was pared by 3 bases and J by 5 bases, with 14 bases between. The CDR3 runs to 14 residues.

J is TRBJ2-3 and V is TRBV29-1; no clear D gene. Germline assignment: CDR1 SQVTM and CDR2 ANQGSEA. This CDR3 region has 13 residues. Trimming shortened V by 4 bases and J by 4 bases, and 12 bases separated the two germline ends. The CDR3, as DNA: TGCAGCGTTGGAAGGAGCTGGGCAGATACGCAGTATTTT. This encodes CSVGRSWADTQYF.

The sample holds a few counts of this clone. Other DNA sequences in the same sample also yield this CDR3. The genes are TRBV5-4 and TRBJ1-1; weak D call: TRBD1 (5 bases). The germline V and J ends were trimmed by 2 bases and 4 bases, with 6 bases remaining between them. The CDR3 sequence is 12 residues long. Germline assignment: CDR1 SGHNT and CDR2 YYREEE (reference sequence). DNA of the CDR3: TGTGCCAGCAGCTTTGGGGGCACTGAAGCTTTCTTT. This codes for CASSFGGTEAFF.

The rearrangement uses TRBV19 and TRBJ2-1, with 7 bases fitting TRBD2. This CDR3 has 13 amino acids. Germline values: CDR1 LNHDA, CDR2 SQIVND (reference sequence). J was trimmed by 8 bases and V by 3 bases; bases with no gene match: 4. CDR3 protein: CASSIGRVYEQFF. DNA of the CDR3: TGTGCCAGTAGTATTGGGAGGGTTTATGAGCAGTTCTTC.

The V gene is TRBV2, the J gene TRBJ2-1; TRBD2 agrees at 11 bases. V dropped 5 bases and J dropped 6; count of bases not matched to a gene: 3. This CDR3 is built from 14 residues. Germline values: CDR1 SNHLY, CDR2 FYNNEI. As DNA, the CDR3 is TGTGCCAGCAGTCCCGGGACTAGCGGCAATGAGCAGTTCTTC. It translates to CASSPGTSGNEQFF.

The count of this clone is one. The V and J genes are TRBV5-1 and TRBJ1-1; D is uncertain. CDR3 length: 14 amino acids. Looked up from germline, CDR1 is SGHRS and CDR2 is YFSETQ. Trimming shortened V by 0 bases and J by 6 bases, and 12 bases separated the two germline ends. The CDR3 is CASSLVGVEAEAFF. CDR3 sequence (DNA): TGCGCCAGCAGCTTGGTAGGCGTGGAGGCTGAAGCTTTCTTT.

This clone has only one observation. The rearrangement uses TRBV27 and TRBJ1-1; no definite D call. The CDR3 has 15 amino acids. Germline V gene data show CDR1 as MNHEY and CDR2 as SMNVEV (reference sequence). V lost 5 bases and J 1 base, leaving 14 bases between the germline ends. Here the CDR3 reads CASSPSRVGNTEAFF. DNA of the CDR3: TGTGCCAGCAGTCCGTCTAGGGTGGGGAACACTGAAGCTTTCTTT.

V and J are TRBV6-1 and TRBJ2-1; tentatively, D is TRBD2 (5 bases). The ends were cut back, 4 bases at V and 8 bases at J, with 12 bases in the middle. CDR1 and CDR2 from the germline V gene are MNHNS and SASEGT. This CDR3 is 13 amino acids long. For the CDR3, the DNA is TGTGCCAGCAGTGTCACTAGGGCGGATGAGCAGTTCTTC. Protein: CASSVTRADEQFF.

The V call is TRBV4-2, the J call TRBJ2-3; 11 nucleotides match TRBD2. CDR3 size: 17 residues. CDR1 is LGHNA and CDR2 is YNFKEQ in the germline V gene. V gave up 5 bases and J gave up 3 bases; unmatched junction bases: 10. The CDR3 protein is CASSKAVAGGVTDTQYF. CDR3 coding DNA: TGTGCCAGCAGCAAGGCGGTAGCGGGAGGGGTGACAGATACGCAGTATTTT.

The J gene is TRBJ2-1, the V gene TRBV6-5, with TRBD2 identical over 14 bases. This CDR3 comprises 16 residues. CDR1 is MNHEY and CDR2 is SVGAGI in the germline V gene. The V and J ends lost 1 base and 9 bases, in that order; junction bases with no gene match: 5. Here the CDR3 reads CASSYLTSGGAGEQFF. The CDR3 region has the DNA TGTGCCAGCAGTTACTTGACTAGCGGGGGGGCGGGTGAGCAGTTCTTC.

This clone turned up a few times. The chain employs TRBV2 and TRBJ1-3, with 9 bases that match TRBD1. V dropped 4 bases and J dropped 7; count of bases not matched to a gene: 8. The V gene's germline CDR1 is SNHLY and CDR2 FYNNEI. CDR3 length: 15 amino acids. CDR3 nucleotide sequence: TGTGCCAGCAGTGTAGCCGGGACAGGGCACAACACCATATATTTT. Its translation is CASSVAGTGHNTIYF.

The chain has TRBV18 and TRBJ2-7, with a weak D call TRBD1 (5 bases). The ends were cut back, 3 bases at V and 5 bases at J, with 17 bases in the middle. This CDR3 is built from 15 residues. Germline V gene data show CDR1 as KGHSH and CDR2 as LQKENI. CDR3 in amino acids: CASSPSQGTIDEQYF. For the CDR3, the DNA is TGTGCCAGCTCACCCAGTCAGGGCACCATCGACGAGCAGTACTTC.

The chain combines TRBV5-1 with TRBJ2-7, with D possibly matching TRBD1 (6 bases). V was pared by 2 bases and J by 0 bases, with 9 bases between. Per germline, CDR1 SGHRS and CDR2 YFSETQ. This CDR3 contains 14 residues. The CDR3: CASSLQGPSYEQYF. Here the CDR3 DNA reads TGCGCCAGCAGCTTACAGGGACCCTCCTACGAGCAGTACTTC.

The chain couples TRBV25-1 to TRBJ1-2; D is ambiguous. Trimming stripped 2 bases from V and 6 bases from J, with 13 bases between. The length of the CDR3 is 14 residues. Looked up from germline, CDR1 is MGHDK and CDR2 is SYGVNS. The CDR3 sequence is CASSESAPSHGYTF. The CDR3 coding sequence is TGTGCCAGCAGTGAAAGTGCTCCGTCCCATGGCTACACCTTC.

Only a few counts were recorded for this clone. CDR3 nucleotides: TGTGCCAGCAGCCTCGCCGGGGCTAGCTACACCTTC. It codes for CASSLAGASYTF. The chain combines TRBV27 with TRBJ1-2, with D perhaps matching TRBD1 (5 bases). The CDR3 runs 12 residues. Trimming shortened V by 6 bases and J by 9 bases, and 14 bases separated the two germline ends. The germline CDR1 and CDR2 sequences are MNHEY and SMNVEV (reference sequence).

V is TRBV5-4 and J is TRBJ1-2; D may be TRBD1 (5 bases). CDR1 SGHNT and CDR2 YYREEE come from the germline V gene (reference sequence). The CDR3 is made up of 13 amino acids. The V and J ends lost 1 base and 6 bases respectively, with 10 bases between them. The CDR3 DNA is TGTGCCAGCAGCTTGTGGGACGGAAATGGCTACACCTTC. Translation: CASSLWDGNGYTF.